This T cell receptor (beta chain) was captured in a study of shared clonotypes between healthy human individuals. Study details: The plates for each donor numbered three CD4 naive, three CD4 memory, two CD8 naive and one CD8 memory.

CDR3 length: 14 amino acids. Per the germline V gene, CDR1 is MRHNA and CDR2 is SNTAGT. Trimming shortened V by 5 bases and J by 6 bases, and 14 bases separated the two germline ends. Whole-study results and caveats: Genetic and exposure-history diversity was limited by the small donor number.

About this clone: Its antigen is unidentified.

The data were produced by immunoSEQ multiplex PCR, yet TCRdb's version contains in-frame clones alone and is incomplete. The data hold 1,400,000 or so clones, with approximately 98.5% observed a single time. Source material: naive CD4+ T cells sorted from blood. Described subset: CD45RA+ positively selected. This chain connects TRBV6-4 to TRBJ1-5; D possibly corresponds to TRBD1 (6 bases). The source of this sequence is a man aged 25 to 45 in good health. CDR3 sequence: CASSFRGVGQPQHF. The CDR3 DNA follows: TGTGCCAGCAGTTTTAGGGGGGTCGGTCAGCCCCAGCATTTT.